This note documents a single T cell receptor (beta chain) sequence. The sample belongs to a study of blood T cell repertoires in COVID-19. Assay: immunoSEQ multiplex PCR; the TCRdb copy retains only in-frame clones and omits some. The sample consists of around 81,000 clones, approximately 83% of them appearing once. The V and J ends lost 5 bases and 2 bases, in that order; junction bases with no gene match: 5. CDR3 size: 15 residues. Germline CDR1 is SNHLY and CDR2 is FYNNEI. This chain joins TRBV2 and TRBJ2-3, with 9 positions matching TRBD1. Sequenced sample: peripheral blood. This TCR was sampled from a man older than 75 with acute or convalescent COVID-19. The CDR3 DNA follows: TGTGCCAGCAGTCTCGACAGGGGGGCCACAGATACGCAGTATTTT. It yields the protein CASSLDRGATDTQYF.